This T cell receptor (beta chain) emerged from a study of T-cell reconstitution after alpha-beta-depleted transplantation in children. Germline CDR1 is SGHRS and CDR2 is YFSETQ. V gave up 4 bases and J gave up 8 bases; unmatched junction bases: 10. The CDR3 has 16 residues. TCRbeta library construction was performed incorporating unique molecular identifiers. TCRdb re-called the PCR reads with MiXCR, one entry per CDR3 protein. The sample shows 400,000 to 500,000 distinct CDR3 sequences, roughly 11% of them seen only once. This sequence originates from a human donor who donated a stem cell graft to a child with acute myeloid leukemia. The material was PBMCs from the stem cell graft donor, obtained from the stem cell graft. The gene calls are TRBV5-1 and TRBJ2-1; 12 bases are a match to TRBD2. In DNA, the CDR3 is TGCGCCAGCAGCGAGGGACTAGCGGGTTTTAGCGATGAGCAGTTCTTC. The encoded protein is CASSEGLAGFSDEQFF.